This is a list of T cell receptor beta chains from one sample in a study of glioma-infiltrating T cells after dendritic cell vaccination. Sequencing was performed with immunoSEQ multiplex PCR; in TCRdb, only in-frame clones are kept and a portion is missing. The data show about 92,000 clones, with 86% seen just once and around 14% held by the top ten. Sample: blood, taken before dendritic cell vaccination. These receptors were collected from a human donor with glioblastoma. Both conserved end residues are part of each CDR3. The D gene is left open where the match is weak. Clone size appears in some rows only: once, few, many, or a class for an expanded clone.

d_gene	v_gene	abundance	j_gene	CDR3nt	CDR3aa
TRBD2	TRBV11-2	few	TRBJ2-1	TGTGCCAGCAGCTTAGATCCGGGGGGGTACAATGAGCAGTTCTTC	CASSLDPGGYNEQFF
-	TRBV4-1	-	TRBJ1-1	TGCGCCAGCAGCCAAGCCCGACAGGAGATGAACACTGAAGCTTTCTTT	CASSQARQEMNTEAFF
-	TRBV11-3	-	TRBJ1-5	TGTGCCAGCAGCTTAGCTTGGACAGCTAATCAGCCCCAGCATTTT	CASSLAWTANQPQHF
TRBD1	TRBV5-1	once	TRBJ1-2	TGCGCCAGCAGCTCCAGTACAGGGGGCCTCTGGGGCTACACCTTC	CASSSSTGGLWGYTF
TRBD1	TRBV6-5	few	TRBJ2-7	TGTGCCAGCAGTTACCGGGGACAGGGGTCCTACGAGCAGTACTTC	CASSYRGQGSYEQYF
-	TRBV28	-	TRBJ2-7	TGTGCCAGCAGCCGAGGAGGTCTGGAGCAGTACTTC	CASSRGGLEQYF
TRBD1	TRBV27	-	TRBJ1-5	TGTGCCAGCGGGACAGGAGATCAGCCCCAGCATTTT	CASGTGDQPQHF
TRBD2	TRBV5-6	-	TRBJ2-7	TGTGCCAGCAGCTTGCTAGCGGACTACGAGCAGTACTTC	CASSLLADYEQYF
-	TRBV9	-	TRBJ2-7	TGTGCCAGCAGCGTAGATTCGGCGGTGAGCTCCTACGAGCAGTACTTC	CASSVDSAVSSYEQYF
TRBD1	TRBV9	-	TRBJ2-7	TGTGCCAGCAGCGGTAACCGGGACAGCGCCTACGAGCAGTACTTC	CASSGNRDSAYEQYF
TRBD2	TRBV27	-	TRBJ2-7	TGTGCCAGCAGCTACCTCGTACCCTCACGGGGGGGGATTTGGTACGAGCAGTACTTC	CASSYLVPSRGGIWYEQYF
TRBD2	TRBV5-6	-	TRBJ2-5	TGTGCCAGCACCATACTAGCGGGGGGGCGAGAGACCCAGTACTTC	CASTILAGGRETQYF
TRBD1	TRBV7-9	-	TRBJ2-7	TGTGCCAGCAGCAGGCAGGGGGCCTACGAGCAGTACTTC	CASSRQGAYEQYF
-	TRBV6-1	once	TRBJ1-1	TGTGCCAGCAGTCCCCGCGGGGCCGGGGAAACTGAAGCTTTCTTT	CASSPRGAGETEAFF
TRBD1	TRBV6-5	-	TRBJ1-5	TGTGCCAGCAGTTCCACCGGGACAGGGGTTCAGCCCCAGCATTTT	CASSSTGTGVQPQHF
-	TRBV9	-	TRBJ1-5	TGTGCCAGCAGCGTCTCAGGGGACCCTAATCAGCCCCAGCATTTT	CASSVSGDPNQPQHF
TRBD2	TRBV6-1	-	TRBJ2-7	TGTGCCAGCACCCGAGCGGGAGGGCTTCGCTACGAGCAGTACTTC	CASTRAGGLRYEQYF
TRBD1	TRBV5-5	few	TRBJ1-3	TGTGCCAGCAGCCCCGCCGGGACAGGGTCCGGAAACACCATATATTTT	CASSPAGTGSGNTIYF
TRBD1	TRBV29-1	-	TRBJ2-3	TGCAGCGCCTTGACAGGGGCGCAGTATTTT	CSALTGAQYF
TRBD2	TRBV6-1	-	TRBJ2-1	TGTGCCAGCAGTGAAGATGGACTAGGTTCTAATGAGCAGTTCTTC	CASSEDGLGSNEQFF
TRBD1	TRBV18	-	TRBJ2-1	TGTGCCAGCTCAGACGCCGGGACAGGGAATTACAATGAGCAGTTCTTC	CASSDAGTGNYNEQFF
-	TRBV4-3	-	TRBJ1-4	TGCGCCAGCAGCCAAAAAAGGAGGGGTTGGAGTGAAAAACTGTTTTTT	CASSQKRRGWSEKLFF
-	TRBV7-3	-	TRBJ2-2	TGTGCCAGCAGCTTAAATGTGGCTGGAGCCGTTGACACCGGGGAGCTGTTTTTT	CASSLNVAGAVDTGELFF
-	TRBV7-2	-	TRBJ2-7	TGTGCCAGCAGCTTAGCCACAGGCCCAGTGTACGAGCAGTACTTC	CASSLATGPVYEQYF